This T cell receptor (beta chain) was documented in a study of cytomegalovirus exposure and HLA in healthy donors. Whole-study results and caveats: Later on, analysis showed that most CMV-associated TCR beta chains appeared to be HLA-restricted. Accurate prediction of most subjects' HLA-A and HLA-B alleles from TCR beta sequences was reported. Most TCR sequences showed up rarely, but some public TCRs showed up in many donors.

The CDR3 extends over 13 amino acids. Per germline, CDR1 MDHEN and CDR2 SYDVKM. The V end was cut by 7 bases, the J end by 8 bases, with 17 bases between. A remark on this clone: Its antigen remains unknown.

Primers included in the PCR were 60 Vbeta and 13 Jbeta primers. Assay used: immunoSEQ multiplex PCR; TCRdb lists only in-frame clones, some missing. The sample consists of about 190,000 clones, roughly 87% of them appearing once. The source material was PBMCs. The receptor was derived from a boy aged 2-9 years in good health and CMV-seronegative. This chain links TRBV28 with TRBJ1-2; D is possibly TRBD1 (6 bases). In DNA form, the CDR3 reads TGTGCCAGCACCATTGGGGGGGCGCGGGGCTACACCTTC. Amino acid sequence: CASTIGGARGYTF.